The 21 T cell receptor beta chains below were found in one sample sequenced in a study of Graves' ophthalmopathy and Graves' hyperthyroidism. Investigators amplified TCR beta CDR3 regions from RNA transcripts. The workflow started with a first-round RT-PCR run with HTBI primers and then moved on to a second-round multiplex PCR. TCRdb passed the multiplex PCR reads through MiXCR, listing each CDR3 protein once. The sample records around 520,000 distinct CDR3 sequences, 35% to 45% being singletons. The sample consisted of peripheral blood or thyroid tissue (not recorded which). Receptor source: an adult man with Graves' hyperthyroidism.

The chain links TRBV29-1 to TRBJ1-3; the D gene is possibly TRBD1 (6 bases). The CDR3 is made up of 15 amino acids. The V and J ends lost 6 bases and 0 bases respectively, with 15 bases between them. Germline assignment: CDR1 SQVTM and CDR2 ANQGSEA. The CDR3 DNA reads as TGCAGCGTCGCCCACAGGGCAAACTCTGGAAACACCATATATTTT. Protein: CSVAHRANSGNTIYF.

The table lists this clonotype with many counts. A read error may explain this, as a much larger clone is one base away. The J gene is TRBJ1-2, the V gene TRBV29-1; 7 nucleotides align to TRBD1. The CDR3 has 12 residues. Losses at the gene ends were 1 base for V and 4 bases for J; bases not matched to a gene: 0. Germline-derived CDR1 and CDR2 are SQVTM and ANQGSEA. The chain's CDR3 is CSVEAGGYGYTF. As DNA, the CDR3 is TGCAGCGTTGAAGCAGGGGGCTATGGCTACACCTTC.

Ten or more counts support this clonotype. The chain combines TRBV6-5 with TRBJ1-2; no definite D call. CDR1 MNHEY and CDR2 SVGAGI come from the germline V gene. The CDR3 has 12 residues. The V end was cut by 10 bases, the J end by 4 bases, with 13 bases between. CDR3 coding DNA: TGTGCCACCAAGACGGGAGTCTATGGCTACACCTTC. As protein: CATKTGVYGYTF.

The chain recombines TRBV7-3 with TRBJ1-1; TRBD1 agrees at 7 bases. V was pared by 5 bases and J by 6 bases, with 9 bases of the junction left unmatched. Germline V gene data show CDR1 as SGHTA and CDR2 as FQGTGA. The CDR3 consists of 14 residues. CDR3 sequence (DNA): TGTGCCAGCAGCCCAGGTGGGCAGGGGGCTGAAGCTTTCTTT. This gives the protein CASSPGGQGAEAFF.

This rearrangement joins TRBV4-1 to TRBJ2-7, with a weak D call TRBD2 (6 bases). Germline CDR1 is MGHRA and CDR2 is YSYEKL. CDR3 length: 17 amino acids. The ends were cut back, 0 bases at V and 4 bases at J, with 19 bases in the middle. CDR3: CASSQDPGRRRGYEQYF. As DNA, the CDR3 is TGCGCCAGCAGCCAAGATCCAGGGAGGCGGAGGGGTTACGAGCAGTACTTC.

This clonotype has a count of ten or more. The CDR3 DNA is TGTGCCAGCAGTTTAAGGGATTTCAACTATGGCTACACCTTC. It specifies CASSLRDFNYGYTF. J is TRBJ1-2 and V is TRBV12-3 or TRBV12-4; D is unclear. Trimming shortened V by 2 bases and J by 2 bases, and 9 bases separated the two germline ends. CDR3 length: 14 residues.

On this clonotype: A much larger clone is a single base away; this may be a read error. V usage is TRBV5-4 and J usage is TRBJ2-7, with no clear D. Germline-derived CDR1 and CDR2 are SGHNT and YYREEE (reference sequence). The CDR3 totals 14 residues. Here the CDR3 reads CAGSLGLRSYEQYF. The CDR3 DNA reads TGTGCCGGCAGCTTGGGCTTACGCTCCTACGAGCAGTACTTC.

This clonotype was detected many times. The CDR3 nucleotides are TGTGCCAGCAGCGTCTACAGGACTAACTATGGCTACACCTTC. Protein sequence: CASSVYRTNYGYTF. The chain has TRBV7-8 and TRBJ1-2, with D maybe TRBD1 (5 bases). The CDR3 is 14 amino acids. V was trimmed by 5 bases and J by 0 bases, leaving 10 bases between them. Germline CDR1 reads SGHVS; CDR2 reads FQNEAQ.

V and J are TRBV29-1 and TRBJ2-7; 12 nucleotides line up with TRBD1. CDR1 and CDR2 from the germline V gene are SQVTM and ANQGSEA. V lost 7 bases, J lost 7 bases, and 5 bases stayed unmatched. The CDR3 consists of 12 residues. CDR3 sequence reads: CSAGTGGDEQYF. The CDR3 nucleotides read TGCAGCGCCGGGACAGGGGGCGATGAGCAGTACTTC.

This clonotype was detected many times. The chain is built from TRBV2 and TRBJ2-5, with 8 positions matching TRBD2. The J segment lost 2 bases and the V segment lost 7 bases, leaving 3 bases of the junction unmatched. The CDR3 is made up of 13 amino acids. CDR1 is SNHLY, CDR2 FYNNEI, per germline. The CDR3 region is CASTGGVQETQYF. For the CDR3, the DNA is TGTGCCAGCACGGGGGGGGTACAAGAGACCCAGTACTTC. Supplemented by reference TRBV2 and TRBJ2-5, the full variable domain reads EPEVTQTPSHQVTQMGQEVILRCVPISNHLYFYWYRQILGQKVEFLVSFYNNEISEKSEIFDDQFSVERPDGSNFTLKIRSTKLEDSAMYFCASTGGVQETQYFGPGTRLLVL.

The chain couples TRBV19 to TRBJ2-7; D is ambiguous. V lost 1 base to trimming and J lost 2 bases, with 9 bases between them. Germline V CDR1 and CDR2: LNHDA, SQIVND (reference sequence). The CDR3 contains 14 residues. The CDR3 region is CASSIVDNTYEQYF. In DNA form, the CDR3 reads TGTGCCAGTAGTATAGTAGACAACACCTACGAGCAGTACTTC.

The V gene is TRBV19, the J gene TRBJ2-5; TRBD2 aligns across 12 bases. This CDR3 is built from 16 residues. The V gene's germline CDR1 is LNHDA and CDR2 SQIVND (reference sequence). V gave up 3 bases and J gave up 3 bases; unmatched junction bases: 5. The CDR3 DNA follows: TGTGCCAGTAGTATCCTAGCGGGAGGGCCTAAAGAGACCCAGTACTTC. The encoded protein is CASSILAGGPKETQYF. Full variable domain (remainder filled in from reference TRBV19 and TRBJ2-5): DGGITQSPKYLFRKEGQNVTLSCEQNLNHDAMYWYRQDPGQGLRLIYYSQIVNDFQKGDIAEGYSVSREKKESFPLTVTSAQKNPTAFYLCASSILAGGPKETQYFGPGTRLLVL.

This chain uses TRBV29-1 with TRBJ1-3; possibly TRBD1 for D (6 bases). Germline CDR1 reads SQVTM; CDR2 reads ANQGSEA. Trimming took 3 bases from V and 3 from J, leaving 9 bases between them. The CDR3 sequence is 13 residues long. The chain's CDR3 is CSVEKGVGNTIYF. In DNA, the CDR3 is TGCAGCGTTGAGAAGGGGGTTGGAAACACCATATATTTT.

This clonotype occurred many times. V gene TRBV9 combines with J gene TRBJ2-7; TRBD2 agrees at 7 bases. The trim removed 5 bases at V and 0 bases at J, leaving 5 bases unmatched. This CDR3 spans 14 amino acids. Germline CDR1 reads SGDLS; CDR2 reads YYNGEE. The CDR3 region has the DNA TGTGCCAGCAGTGTGGGCGGGAGCTCCTACGAGCAGTACTTC. It translates to CASSVGGSSYEQYF.

V gene TRBV7-8 combines with J gene TRBJ1-3, with D unresolved. Trimming removed 3 bases at V and 0 bases at J, with 9 bases between. CDR1 and CDR2 (germline): SGHVS, FQNEAQ. The CDR3 extends over 15 amino acids. CDR3 in amino acids: CASSFNTYSGNTIYF. DNA for the CDR3: TGTGCCAGCAGCTTTAATACGTACTCTGGAAACACCATATATTTT.

This clonotype was seen more than once but under ten times. The rearrangement uses TRBV7-2 and TRBJ2-2; 7 positions match TRBD1. CDR3 length: 15 residues. Germline V lookup: CDR1 SGHTA, CDR2 FQGNSA. The junction had 7 bases not matched to a gene; V was cut back by 3 bases and J by 6 bases. This CDR3 is CASSLGQGVAGELFF. The DNA for the CDR3 is TGTGCCAGCAGCTTGGGGCAGGGGGTTGCCGGGGAGCTGTTTTTT.

The chain combines TRBV12-3 or TRBV12-4 with TRBJ2-5, with D hard to call. The J call may not be correct, given that the DNA end is closer to TRBJ2-1. This CDR3 region has 13 residues. Written as DNA, the CDR3 is TGTGCCAGCAGACCTGACCAAGAAGGAAAGCAGTTCTTC. Amino acids: CASRPDQEGKQFF.

This clonotype was picked up many times. CDR3 protein: CASSDRGSTDTQYF. In DNA form, the CDR3 reads TGTGCCAGTTCTGACAGGGGTAGCACAGATACGCAGTATTTT. This sequence joins TRBV2 and TRBJ2-3, with 8 bases aligning to TRBD1. This CDR3 comprises 14 residues. The trim removed 9 bases at V and 0 bases at J, leaving 5 bases unmatched. Looked up from germline, CDR1 is SNHLY and CDR2 is FYNNEI.

This clonotype was detected ten times or more. Germline and junction disagree at one end, which may indicate a read error. This chain links TRBV4-2 with TRBJ1-4, with a possible D match to TRBD1 (6 bases). Germline V gene lookup returns CDR1 LGHNA and CDR2 YNFKEQ. The CDR3 extends over 13 amino acids. CDR3 DNA: TGTGCCAGCAGCCAAGGGGGGGCAGGAGGAAACCTTTTT. This codes for CASSQGGAGGNLF.

J is TRBJ1-1 and V is TRBV29-1, with D perhaps TRBD1 (6 bases). Germline V gene lookup returns CDR1 SQVTM and CDR2 ANQGSEA. CDR3 length equals 16 residues. Trimming cost V 4 bases and J 1 base, with 19 bases left between them. Written as DNA, the CDR3 is TGCAGCGTTGGAACTAGCGGGGGGCAGAGGAACACTGAAGCTTTCTTT. This gives the protein CSVGTSGGQRNTEAFF.

This clonotype was recorded once. A much larger clone is a single base away; this may be a read error. The chain employs TRBV7-2 and TRBJ1-1; maybe TRBD1 (6 bases). The V and J ends lost 5 bases and 1 base respectively, with 14 bases between them. This CDR3 contains 15 residues. Germline V lookup: CDR1 SGHTA, CDR2 FQGNSA. CDR3 coding DNA: TGTGCCAGCAGCCCCTCTTGGGGGGCGAACACTGAAGCTTTCTTT. Translated: CASSPSWGANTEAFF.